The clone carrying this T cell receptor (beta chain) was observed a handful of times. Its antigen remains unknown. Semi-nested PCR with Nested Universal Primer A followed constant-region reverse priming of full-length variable regions. TCRdb re-called the 5' RACE reads through MiXCR, storing one row per CDR3 protein. The sample shows fewer than 80,000 distinct CDR3 sequences, around a fifth of them seen only once. Study-wide results and limits: Whole repertoires were not studied in the larger cohort, only one V-J beta rearrangement. Tumor Treg TCRs overlapped most with tumor naive CD4+ cells.

The CDR3 sequence is 14 residues long. V was clipped by 5 bases and J by 5 bases; unmatched bases: 7. In germline, CDR1 is SEHNR, CDR2 FQNEAQ (reference sequence). Memory CD4+ T cells were sorted as CD4+CD45RO+CD25- cells. The sequenced sample consisted of memory CD4+ T cells sorted from a lymph node. Specified subset: memory CD4+ T cells, CD4+CD45RO+CD25-. V and J are TRBV7-9 and TRBJ1-1; TRBD1 aligns across 8 bases. This sequence was found in a female donor with breast cancer. CDR3 DNA sequence: TGTGCCAGCAGCCTAGACAGGGGATGGACTGAAGCTTTCTTT. Residues: CASSLDRGWTEAFF.